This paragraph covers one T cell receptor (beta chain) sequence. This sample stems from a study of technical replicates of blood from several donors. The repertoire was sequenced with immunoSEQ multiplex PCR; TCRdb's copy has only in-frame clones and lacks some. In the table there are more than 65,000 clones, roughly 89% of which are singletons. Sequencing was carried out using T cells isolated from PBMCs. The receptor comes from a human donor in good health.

CDR3 in DNA: TGTGCCAGTAGTATAAGGGACAACAATCAGCCCCAGCATTTT. Translating it yields CASSIRDNNQPQHF. J is TRBJ1-5 and V is TRBV19, with D maybe TRBD1 (6 bases). V gave up 2 bases and J gave up 3 bases, with 8 bases separating them. Germline-derived CDR1 and CDR2 are LNHDA and SQIVND (reference sequence). This CDR3 spans 14 amino acids.